This T cell receptor (beta chain) comes out of a study of blood T cell repertoires in COVID-19. How the authors handled the data: Amplified reference gene primers provided the basis for estimating nucleated cell counts. Libraries were prepared by immunoSEQ multiplex PCR; TCRdb keeps only in-frame clonotypes and omits some of them. V and J calls and clone size are as listed in that table; D and trimming were resolved from the DNA. The table records approximately 99,000 clones, approximately 88% of them present only once. The CDR3 loop spans 19 amino acids. Trimming took 0 bases from V and 0 from J, leaving 21 bases between them. Germline CDR1 KGHSH, CDR2 LQKENI.

V usage is TRBV18 and J usage is TRBJ2-7, with D possibly matching TRBD2 (7 bases). Sequenced input: peripheral blood. This receptor was identified in a human donor in a cohort sampled during active COVID-19. CDR3 loop: CASSPPPGGRQASSYEQYF. CDR3 in DNA: TGTGCCAGCTCACCACCCCCGGGGGGTCGACAGGCGAGCTCCTACGAGCAGTACTTC.